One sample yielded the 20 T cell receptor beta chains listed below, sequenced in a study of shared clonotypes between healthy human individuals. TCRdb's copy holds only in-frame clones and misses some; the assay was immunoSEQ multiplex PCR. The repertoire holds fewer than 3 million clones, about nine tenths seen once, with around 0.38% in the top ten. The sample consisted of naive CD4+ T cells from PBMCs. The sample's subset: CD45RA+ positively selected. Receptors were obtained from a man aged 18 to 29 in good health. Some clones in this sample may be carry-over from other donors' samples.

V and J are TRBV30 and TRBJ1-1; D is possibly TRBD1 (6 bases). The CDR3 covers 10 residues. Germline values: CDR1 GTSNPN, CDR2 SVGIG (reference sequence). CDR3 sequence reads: CAIGGLVAFF. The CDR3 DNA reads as TGTGCTATAGGGGGGCTGGTAGCTTTCTTT.

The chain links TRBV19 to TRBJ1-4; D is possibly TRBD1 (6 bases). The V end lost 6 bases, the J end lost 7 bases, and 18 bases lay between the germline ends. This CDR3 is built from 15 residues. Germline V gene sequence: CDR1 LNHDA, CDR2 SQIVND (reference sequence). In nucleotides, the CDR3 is TGTGCCAGTAGGACTTTCAGGGGCGCAGGTGAAAAACTGTTTTTT. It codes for CASRTFRGAGEKLFF.

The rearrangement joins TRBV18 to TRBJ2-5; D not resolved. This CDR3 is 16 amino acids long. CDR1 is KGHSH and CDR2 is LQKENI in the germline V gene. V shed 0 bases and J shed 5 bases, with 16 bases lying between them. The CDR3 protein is CASSPPSPVVAETQYF. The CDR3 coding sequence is TGTGCCAGCTCACCACCCTCGCCCGTGGTCGCTGAGACCCAGTACTTC.

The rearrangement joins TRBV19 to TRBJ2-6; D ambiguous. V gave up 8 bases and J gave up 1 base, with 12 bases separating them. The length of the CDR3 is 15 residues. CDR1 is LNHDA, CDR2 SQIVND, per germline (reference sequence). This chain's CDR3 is CASGQIGSGANVLTF. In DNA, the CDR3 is TGTGCCAGTGGCCAAATAGGTTCTGGGGCCAACGTCCTGACTTTC.

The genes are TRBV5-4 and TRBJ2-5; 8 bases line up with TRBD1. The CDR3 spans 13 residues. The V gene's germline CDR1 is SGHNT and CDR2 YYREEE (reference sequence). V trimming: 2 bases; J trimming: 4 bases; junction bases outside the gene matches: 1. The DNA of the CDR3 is TGTGCCAGCAGCTTCAGGGGGCCAGAGACCCAGTACTTC. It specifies CASSFRGPETQYF.

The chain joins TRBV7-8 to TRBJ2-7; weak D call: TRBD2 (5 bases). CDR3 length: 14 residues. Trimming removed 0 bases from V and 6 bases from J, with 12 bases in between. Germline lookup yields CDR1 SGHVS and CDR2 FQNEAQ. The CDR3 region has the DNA TGTGCCAGCAGCTTAGCCCTGGGCCGGGGCGAGCAGTACTTC. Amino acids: CASSLALGRGEQYF.

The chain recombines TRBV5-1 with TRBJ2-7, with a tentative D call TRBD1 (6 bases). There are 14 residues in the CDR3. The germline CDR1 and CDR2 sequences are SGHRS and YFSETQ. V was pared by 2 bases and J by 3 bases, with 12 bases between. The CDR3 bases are TGCGCCAGCAGCTTAAGGCAGGGACACTACGAGCAGTACTTC. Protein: CASSLRQGHYEQYF.

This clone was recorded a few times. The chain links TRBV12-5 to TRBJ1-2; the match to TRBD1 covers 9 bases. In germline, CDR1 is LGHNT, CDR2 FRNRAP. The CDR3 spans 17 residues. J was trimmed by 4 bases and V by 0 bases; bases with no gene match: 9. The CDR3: CASGLVPGTGGSYGYTF. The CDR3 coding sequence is TGTGCTAGTGGTTTGGTACCCGGCACAGGGGGCAGCTATGGCTACACCTTC.

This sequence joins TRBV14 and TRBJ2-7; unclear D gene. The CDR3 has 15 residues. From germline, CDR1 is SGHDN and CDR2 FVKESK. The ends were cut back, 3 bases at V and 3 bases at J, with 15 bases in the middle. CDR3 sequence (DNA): TGTGCCAGCAGCCAGAACCTAGTTTTGTTCTACGAGCAGTACTTC. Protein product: CASSQNLVLFYEQYF. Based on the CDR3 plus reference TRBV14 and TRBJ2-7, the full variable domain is EAGVTQFPSHSVIEKGQTVTLRCDPISGHDNLYWYRRVMGKEIKFLLHFVKESKQDESGMPNNRFLAERTGGTYSTLKVQPAELEDSGVYFCASSQNLVLFYEQYFGPGTRLTVT.

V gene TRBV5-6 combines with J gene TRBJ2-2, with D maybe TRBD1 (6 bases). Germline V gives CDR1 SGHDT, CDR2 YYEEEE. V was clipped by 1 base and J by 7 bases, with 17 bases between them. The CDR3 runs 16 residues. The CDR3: CASSLYNRESGGELFF. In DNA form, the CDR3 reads TGTGCCAGCAGCTTGTATAACAGGGAATCTGGCGGGGAGCTGTTTTTT.

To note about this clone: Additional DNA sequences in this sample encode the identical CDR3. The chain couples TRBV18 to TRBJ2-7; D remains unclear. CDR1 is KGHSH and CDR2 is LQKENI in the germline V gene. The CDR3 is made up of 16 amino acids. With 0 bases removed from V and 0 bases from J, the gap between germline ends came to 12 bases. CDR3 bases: TGTGCCAGCTCACCACCGGGCGGCAGGAGCTCCTACGAGCAGTACTTC. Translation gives CASSPPGGRSSYEQYF. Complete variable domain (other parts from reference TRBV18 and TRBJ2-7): NAGVMQNPRHLVRRRGQEARLRCSPMKGHSHVYWYRQLPEEGLKFMVYLQKENIIDESGMPKERFSAEFPKEGPSILRIQQVVRGDSAAYFCASSPPGGRSSYEQYFGPGTRLTVT.

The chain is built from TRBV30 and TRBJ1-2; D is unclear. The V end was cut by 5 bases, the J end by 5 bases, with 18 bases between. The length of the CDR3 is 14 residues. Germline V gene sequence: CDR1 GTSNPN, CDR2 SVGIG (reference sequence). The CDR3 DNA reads TGTGCCTGGGCGCCAAGCTTAAGAGAGTATGGCTACACCTTC. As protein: CAWAPSLREYGYTF.

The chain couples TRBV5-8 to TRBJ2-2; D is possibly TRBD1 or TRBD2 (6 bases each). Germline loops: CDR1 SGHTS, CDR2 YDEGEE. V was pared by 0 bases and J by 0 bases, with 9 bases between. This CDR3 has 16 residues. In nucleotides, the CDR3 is TGTGCCAGCAGCTTGGTGGGGGGCGCGAACACCGGGGAGCTGTTTTTT. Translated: CASSLVGGANTGELFF.

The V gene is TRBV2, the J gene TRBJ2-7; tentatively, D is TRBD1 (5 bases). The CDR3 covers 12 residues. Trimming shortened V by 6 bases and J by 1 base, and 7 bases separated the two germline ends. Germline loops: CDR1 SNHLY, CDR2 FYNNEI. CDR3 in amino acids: CASRPGSYEQYF. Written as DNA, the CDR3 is TGTGCCAGCAGGCCAGGGTCCTACGAGCAGTACTTC.

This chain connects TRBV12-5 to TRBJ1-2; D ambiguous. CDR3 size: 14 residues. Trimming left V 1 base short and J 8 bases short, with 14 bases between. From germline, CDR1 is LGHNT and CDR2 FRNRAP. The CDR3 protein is CASGLDGPGKGYTF. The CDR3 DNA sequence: TGTGCTAGTGGTTTGGACGGGCCTGGGAAAGGCTACACCTTC. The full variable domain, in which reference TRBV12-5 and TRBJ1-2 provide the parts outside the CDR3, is DARVTQTPRHKVTEMGQEVTMRCQPILGHNTVFWYRQTMMQGLELLAYFRNRAPLDDSGMPKDRFSAEMPDATLATLKIQPSEPRDSAVYFCASGLDGPGKGYTFGSGTRLTVV.

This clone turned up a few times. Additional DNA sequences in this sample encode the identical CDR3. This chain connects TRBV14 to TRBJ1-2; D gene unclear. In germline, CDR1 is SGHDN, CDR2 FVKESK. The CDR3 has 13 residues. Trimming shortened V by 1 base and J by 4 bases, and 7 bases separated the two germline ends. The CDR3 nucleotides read TGTGCCAGCAGCCAAGTGGGAAGCTATGGCTACACCTTC. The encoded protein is CASSQVGSYGYTF.

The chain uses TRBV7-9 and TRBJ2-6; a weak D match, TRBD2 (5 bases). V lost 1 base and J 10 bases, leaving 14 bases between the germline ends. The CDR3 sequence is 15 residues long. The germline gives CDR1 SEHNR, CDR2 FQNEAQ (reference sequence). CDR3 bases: TGTGCCAGCAGCTTAGAGGGCGGGCCCCTTAACGTCCTGACTTTC. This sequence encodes CASSLEGGPLNVLTF.

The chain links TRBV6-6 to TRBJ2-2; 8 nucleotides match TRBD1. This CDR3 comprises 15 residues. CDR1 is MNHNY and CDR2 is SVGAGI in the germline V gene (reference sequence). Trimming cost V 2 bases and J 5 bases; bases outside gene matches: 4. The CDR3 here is CASSYVQGATGELFF. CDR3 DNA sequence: TGTGCCAGCAGTTACGTCCAGGGGGCGACCGGGGAGCTGTTTTTT.

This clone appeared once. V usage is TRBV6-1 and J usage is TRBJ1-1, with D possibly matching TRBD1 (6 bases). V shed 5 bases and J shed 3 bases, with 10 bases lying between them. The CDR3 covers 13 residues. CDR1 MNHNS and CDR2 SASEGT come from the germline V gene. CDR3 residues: CASSQGWDTEAFF. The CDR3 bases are TGTGCCAGCAGTCAGGGGTGGGACACTGAAGCTTTCTTT.

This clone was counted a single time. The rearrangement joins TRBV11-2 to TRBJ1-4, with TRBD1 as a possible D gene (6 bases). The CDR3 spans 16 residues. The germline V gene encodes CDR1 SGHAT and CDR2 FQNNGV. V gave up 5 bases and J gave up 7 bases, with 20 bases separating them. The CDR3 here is CASSPRVGAWGEKLFF. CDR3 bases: TGTGCCAGCAGCCCAAGGGTGGGGGCGTGGGGTGAAAAACTGTTTTTT. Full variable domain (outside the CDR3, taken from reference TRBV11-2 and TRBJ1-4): EAGVAQSPRYKIIEKRQSVAFWCNPISGHATLYWYQQILGQGPKLLIQFQNNGVVDDSQLPKDRFSAERLKGVDSTLKIQPAKLEDSAVYLCASSPRVGAWGEKLFFGSGTQLSVL.